This T cell receptor beta chain stems from a study of blood T cell repertoires in COVID-19. Germline-derived CDR1 and CDR2 are ENHRY and SYGVKD. The CDR3 loop spans 14 amino acids. V lost 3 bases and J lost 7; bases outside the gene matches: 6. The data were produced by immunoSEQ multiplex PCR, yet TCRdb's version contains in-frame clones alone and is incomplete. The sample shows 200,000 to 250,000 clones, more than 85% of them seen only once. This clonotype was sampled from a man aged 55 to 70 with COVID-19, enrolled during active disease. Input material: peripheral blood. This chain uses TRBV10-3 with TRBJ2-1; 7 bases agree with TRBD2. The CDR3 coding sequence is TGTGCCATCAGTGATGGGGGTAGCGGGAATGAGCAGTTCTTC. This codes for CAISDGGSGNEQFF.